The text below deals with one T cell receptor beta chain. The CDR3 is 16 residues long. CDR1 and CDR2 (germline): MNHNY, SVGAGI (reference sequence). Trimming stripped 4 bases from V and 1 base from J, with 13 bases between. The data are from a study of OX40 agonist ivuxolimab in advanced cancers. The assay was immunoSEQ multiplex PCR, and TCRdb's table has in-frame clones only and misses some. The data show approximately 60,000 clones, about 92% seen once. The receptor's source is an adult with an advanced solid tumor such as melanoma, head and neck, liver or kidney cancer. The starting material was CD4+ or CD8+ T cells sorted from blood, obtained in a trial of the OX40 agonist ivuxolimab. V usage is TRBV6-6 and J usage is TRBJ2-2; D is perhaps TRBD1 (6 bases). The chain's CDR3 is CASSSSPGQNTGELFF. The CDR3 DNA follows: TGTGCCAGCAGTTCCTCCCCGGGACAGAACACCGGGGAGCTGTTTTTT.